Sequencing of this TCR beta chain was carried out in a study of T cell changes during pregnancy in multiple sclerosis. CDR3 length equals 14 residues. CDR1 and CDR2 (germline): MNHNS, SASEGT. V dropped 9 bases and J dropped 3; count of bases not matched to a gene: 6. TCRdb keeps only in-frame clones here, not all; method: immunoSEQ multiplex PCR. The table shows about 87,000 clones, with 85% to 95% occurring only once. This rearrangement joins TRBV6-1 to TRBJ2-3; 10 bases map to TRBD1. Sequencing used peripheral blood, obtained in the third trimester of pregnancy. The sequence was collected from a female donor in good health, enrolled as a control in a pregnancy study. This chain's CDR3 is CASNRDRGTDTQYF. The DNA of the CDR3 is TGTGCCAGTAACCGGGACAGGGGTACAGATACGCAGTATTTT.